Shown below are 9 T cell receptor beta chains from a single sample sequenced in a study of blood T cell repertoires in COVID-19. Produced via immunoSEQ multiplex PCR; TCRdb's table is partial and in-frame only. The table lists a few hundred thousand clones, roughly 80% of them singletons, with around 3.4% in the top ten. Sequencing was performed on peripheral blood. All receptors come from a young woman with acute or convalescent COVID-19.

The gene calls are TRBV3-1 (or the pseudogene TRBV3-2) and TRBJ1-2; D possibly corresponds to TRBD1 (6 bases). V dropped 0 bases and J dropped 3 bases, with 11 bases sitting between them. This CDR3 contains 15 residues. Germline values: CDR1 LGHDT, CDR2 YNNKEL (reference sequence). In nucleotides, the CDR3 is TGTGCCAGCAGCCAAGATTCTTACAGGGACTATGGCTACACCTTC. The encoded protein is CASSQDSYRDYGYTF.

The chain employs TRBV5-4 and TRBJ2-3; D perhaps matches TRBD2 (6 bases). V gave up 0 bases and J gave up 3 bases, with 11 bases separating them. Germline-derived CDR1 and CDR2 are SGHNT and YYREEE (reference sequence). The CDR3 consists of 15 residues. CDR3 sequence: CASSLGGGRTDTQYF. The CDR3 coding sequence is TGTGCCAGCAGCTTGGGCGGAGGGCGGACAGATACGCAGTATTTT.

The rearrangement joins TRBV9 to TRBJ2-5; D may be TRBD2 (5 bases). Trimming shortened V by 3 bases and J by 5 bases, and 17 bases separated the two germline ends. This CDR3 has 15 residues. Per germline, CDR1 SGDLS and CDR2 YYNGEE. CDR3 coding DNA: TGTGCCAGCAGCGCAGGCCGGGGTCCCTGGGAGACCCAGTACTTC. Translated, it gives CASSAGRGPWETQYF.

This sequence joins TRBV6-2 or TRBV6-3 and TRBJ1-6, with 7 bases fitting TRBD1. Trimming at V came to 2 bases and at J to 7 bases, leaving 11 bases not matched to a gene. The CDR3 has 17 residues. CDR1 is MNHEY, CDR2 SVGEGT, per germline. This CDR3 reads CASSYRLHRDRNSPLHF. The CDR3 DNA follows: TGTGCCAGCAGTTACCGACTACACCGGGACAGAAATTCACCCCTCCACTTT.

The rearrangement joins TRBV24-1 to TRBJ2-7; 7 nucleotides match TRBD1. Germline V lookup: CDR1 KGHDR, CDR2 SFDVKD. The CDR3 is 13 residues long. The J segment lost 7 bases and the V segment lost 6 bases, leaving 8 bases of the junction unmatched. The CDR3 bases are TGTGCCACCAGTAGGGGGCCCCGATGGGAGCAGTACTTC. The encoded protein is CATSRGPRWEQYF.

The CDR3 bases are TGTGCCAGCAGCCAAGGGGGGCAGAAAAACTATGGCTACACCTTC. This sequence encodes CASSQGGQKNYGYTF. The chain links TRBV3-1 (or the pseudogene TRBV3-2) to TRBJ1-2; TRBD1 is a possible D gene (6 bases). Trimming removed 1 base at V and 2 bases at J, with 11 bases between. Germline V gene data show CDR1 as LGHDT and CDR2 as YNNKEL (reference sequence). This CDR3 spans 15 amino acids.

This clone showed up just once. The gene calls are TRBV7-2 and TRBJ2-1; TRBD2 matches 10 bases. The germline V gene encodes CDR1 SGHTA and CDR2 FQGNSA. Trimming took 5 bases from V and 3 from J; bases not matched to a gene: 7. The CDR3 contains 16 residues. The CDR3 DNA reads TGTGCCAGCAGCGTCTTCTCTAGCGGGGGCTACAATGAGCAGTTCTTC. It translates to CASSVFSSGGYNEQFF.

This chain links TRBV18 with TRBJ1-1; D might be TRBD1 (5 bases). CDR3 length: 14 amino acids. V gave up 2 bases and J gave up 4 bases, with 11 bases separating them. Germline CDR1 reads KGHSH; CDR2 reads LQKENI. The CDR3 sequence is CASSPGASPTEAFF. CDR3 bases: TGTGCCAGCTCACCAGGGGCGTCGCCCACTGAAGCTTTCTTT.

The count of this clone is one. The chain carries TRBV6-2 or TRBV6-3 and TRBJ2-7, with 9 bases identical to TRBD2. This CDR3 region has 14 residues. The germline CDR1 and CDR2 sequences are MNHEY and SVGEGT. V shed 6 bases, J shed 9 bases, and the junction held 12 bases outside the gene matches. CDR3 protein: CASSPLAGVLGQYF. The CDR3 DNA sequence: TGTGCCAGCAGCCCACTAGCGGGTGTACTCGGGCAGTACTTC.